A single sample gave rise to the 30 T cell receptor beta chains below, sequenced in a study of graft-versus-host responses after intestinal transplantation. These TCRs are of unknown antigen specificity. Sequenced by immunoSEQ multiplex PCR; TCRdb stores in-frame clones only, minus some. The sample includes approximately 92,000 clones, around nine tenths of them seen just once. The specimen comprised unstimulated CD8+ T cells sorted from spleen or lymph node cells, sampled before intestinal transplant. These TCRs come from a human donor who received an intestinal transplant.

The V call is TRBV4-2, the J call TRBJ2-3; maybe TRBD2 (5 bases). This CDR3 spans 15 amino acids. CDR1 LGHNA and CDR2 YNFKEQ come from the germline V gene. Trimming removed 0 bases at V and 1 base at J, with 8 bases between. The CDR3 reads CASSQEGAGTDTQYF. CDR3 in DNA: TGTGCCAGCAGCCAAGAAGGAGCGGGCACAGATACGCAGTATTTT.

This clone was picked up one time. J is TRBJ2-7 and V is TRBV5-6; 8 bases are shared with TRBD1. The CDR3 has 13 residues. V was pared by 3 bases and J by 5 bases, with 4 bases of the junction left unmatched. Germline V gene data show CDR1 as SGHDT and CDR2 as YYEEEE. The CDR3 is CASSSDRAHEQYF. The CDR3 DNA reads TGTGCCAGCAGCTCGGACAGGGCCCACGAGCAGTACTTC.

The V and J genes are TRBV28 and TRBJ2-5, with TRBD2 matching 14 bases. The V segment lost 4 bases and the J segment 4 bases; nucleotides outside the gene matches: 8. Germline V gives CDR1 MDHEN, CDR2 SYDVKM. CDR3 length equals 17 residues. The CDR3 DNA reads as TGTGCCAGCAGTTCCCCGGGACTAGCGGGAGTAGGAGAGACCCAGTACTTC. It yields the protein CASSSPGLAGVGETQYF.

The V gene is TRBV6-1, the J gene TRBJ1-2; 7 positions agree with TRBD1. CDR3 length equals 19 residues. The V gene's germline CDR1 is MNHNS and CDR2 SASEGT. V was clipped by 2 bases and J by 2 bases; unmatched bases: 17. The CDR3 sequence is CASSENEFVWGQRNYGYTF. The CDR3 DNA sequence: TGTGCCAGCAGTGAAAATGAGTTCGTGTGGGGACAGCGGAACTATGGCTACACCTTC.

The chain combines TRBV19 with TRBJ1-1; D gene unclear. The V end lost 0 bases, the J end lost 6 bases, and 8 bases lay between the germline ends. This CDR3 is built from 13 residues. Germline V gives CDR1 LNHDA, CDR2 SQIVND (reference sequence). The CDR3 sequence is CASSIDIAAEAFF. The CDR3 DNA follows: TGTGCCAGTAGTATAGATATCGCGGCTGAAGCTTTCTTT.

This clone is a singleton in its sample. The chain is built from TRBV4-2 and TRBJ2-3; 12 bases map to TRBD2. The V segment lost 0 bases and the J segment 4 bases; nucleotides outside the gene matches: 2. Germline V gene data show CDR1 as LGHNA and CDR2 as YNFKEQ. CDR3 length equals 16 residues. CDR3 nucleotide sequence: TGTGCCAGCAGCCAAGATCGGACTAGCGGGGCAGATACGCAGTATTTT. Encoded protein: CASSQDRTSGADTQYF.

V and J are TRBV19 and TRBJ2-3, with unresolved D. The CDR3 extends over 14 amino acids. V shed 4 bases and J shed 5 bases, with 13 bases lying between them. In germline, CDR1 is LNHDA, CDR2 SQIVND (reference sequence). CDR3 sequence: CASSSYSRIDTQYF. The CDR3 nucleotides read TGTGCCAGTAGTAGCTACTCGCGGATAGATACGCAGTATTTT.

This clone was seen a single time. The chain employs TRBV28 and TRBJ2-5; D remains unclear. The V end was cut by 10 bases, the J end by 7 bases, with 16 bases between. Germline CDR1 is MDHEN and CDR2 is SYDVKM. The CDR3 has 12 amino acids. The CDR3 spells CATSNLLGTQYF. CDR3 nucleotides: TGTGCCACATCGAACCTATTGGGGACCCAGTACTTC.

This clone was seen a single time. The rearrangement joins TRBV4-1 to TRBJ2-1; TRBD2 is a possible D gene (5 bases). The V gene lost 3 bases and the J gene lost 8 bases, with 17 bases spanning the gap. This CDR3 is 15 amino acids long. Per the germline V gene, CDR1 is MGHRA and CDR2 is YSYEKL. CDR3 amino acids: CASSQPLEGRDEQFF. The CDR3 coding sequence is TGCGCCAGCAGCCAGCCCCTCGAGGGCCGCGATGAGCAGTTCTTC.

The table lists this clone with a few counts. V gene TRBV6-4 combines with J gene TRBJ2-7; D unclear. CDR1 MRHNA and CDR2 SNTAGT come from the germline V gene. V was clipped by 8 bases and J by 1 base, with 12 bases between them. This CDR3 contains 13 residues. The CDR3 is CASYRRTSYEQYF. Here the CDR3 DNA reads TGTGCCAGCTATCGACGAACTTCCTACGAGCAGTACTTC.

This chain links TRBV2 with TRBJ2-1, with TRBD2 identical over 15 bases. V lost 10 bases to trimming and J lost 7 bases; unmatched junction nucleotides: 11. The CDR3 loop spans 16 amino acids. Germline CDR1 is SNHLY and CDR2 is FYNNEI. DNA for the CDR3: TGTGCCACCCTTACCCCCGGGACTAGCGGGGGGAATGAGCAGTTCTTC. Protein product: CATLTPGTSGGNEQFF.

This chain connects TRBV5-7 to TRBJ2-1; D unresolved. TRBV5-7 counts as an open reading frame of uncertain function. CDR3 length: 14 amino acids. V dropped 2 bases and J dropped 6 bases, with 12 bases sitting between them. As DNA, the CDR3 is TGTGCCAGCAGCTTCATCTCAGGAGTCAATGAGCAGTTCTTC. Residues: CASSFISGVNEQFF.

This sequence joins TRBV9 and TRBJ2-3; unclear D gene. From germline, CDR1 is SGDLS and CDR2 YYNGEE. With 4 bases removed from V and 2 bases from J, the gap between germline ends came to 17 bases. The CDR3 sequence is 16 residues long. CDR3 sequence reads: CASSHSLASHTDTQYF. CDR3 coding DNA: TGTGCCAGCAGCCATAGCCTCGCATCCCACACAGATACGCAGTATTTT.

This sequence joins TRBV7-9 and TRBJ2-3, with a tentative D call TRBD1 (7 bases). Between the trimmed V and J ends, which lost 4 bases and 9 bases, there was a span of 14 bases. The CDR3 covers 13 residues. Germline CDR1 and CDR2: SEHNR and FQNEAQ (reference sequence). CDR3 in amino acids: CASSSPQGGTQYF. The DNA of the CDR3 is TGTGCCAGCAGCTCGCCCCAGGGGGGCACGCAGTATTTT.

The DNA of the CDR3 is TGTGCCAGCAGCGTAGAGGGATCTTTGAATCAGCCCCAGCATTTT. Amino acid sequence: CASSVEGSLNQPQHF. V usage is TRBV9 and J usage is TRBJ1-5; D not certain. The CDR3 has 15 amino acids. Germline CDR1 is SGDLS and CDR2 is YYNGEE. Trimming cost V 0 bases and J 4 bases, with 11 bases left between them. Full variable domain (remainder filled in from reference TRBV9 and TRBJ1-5): DSGVTQTPKHLITATGQRVTLRCSPRSGDLSVYWYQQSLDQGLQFLIQYYNGEERAKGNILERFSAQQFPDLHSELNLSSLELGDSALYFCASSVEGSLNQPQHFGDGTRLSIL.

The chain employs TRBV5-4 and TRBJ2-7, with 11 bases that match TRBD2. Germline CDR1 reads SGHNT; CDR2 reads YYREEE (reference sequence). The CDR3 extends over 17 amino acids. The V and J ends lost 4 bases and 3 bases, in that order; junction bases with no gene match: 12. The CDR3 bases are TGTGCCAGCAGCCGCCCCTATAGCGGGGGGGAGCTCTACGAGCAGTACTTC. Protein: CASSRPYSGGELYEQYF.

CDR3: CASSLRTASYEQYF. The CDR3 region has the DNA TGTGCCAGCAGCTTAAGGACAGCCTCCTACGAGCAGTACTTC. The chain carries TRBV7-2 and TRBJ2-7; D possibly corresponds to TRBD1 (6 bases). The V gene lost 2 bases and the J gene lost 0 bases, with 8 bases spanning the gap. The CDR3 runs to 14 residues. The germline CDR1 and CDR2 sequences are SGHTA and FQGNSA. Full variable domain (missing parts from reference TRBV7-2 and TRBJ2-7): GAGVSQSPSNKVTEKGKDVELRCDPISGHTALYWYRQSLGQGLEFLIYFQGNSAPDKSGLPSDRFSAERTGGSVSTLTIQRTQQEDSAVYLCASSLRTASYEQYFGPGTRLTVT.

This chain joins TRBV6-5 and TRBJ1-2; 8 bases map to TRBD1. The CDR3 loop spans 14 amino acids. CDR1 and CDR2 (germline): MNHEY, SVGAGI. J gave up 3 bases and V 1 base, and 1 base lay outside the gene matches. The CDR3 DNA follows: TGTGCCAGCAGTTACTACAGGGGGGACTATGGCTACACCTTC. Its protein product is CASSYYRGDYGYTF.

Points on this clone: Other DNA sequences in this sample translate to the same CDR3. The gene calls are TRBV27 and TRBJ2-7; perhaps TRBD2 as D (5 bases). The CDR3 sequence is 13 residues long. The V end was cut by 2 bases, the J end by 4 bases, with 9 bases between. The germline V gene encodes CDR1 MNHEY and CDR2 SMNVEV (reference sequence). The CDR3 nucleotides read TGTGCCAGCAGTTTAGCGGGCGGATACGAGCAGTACTTC. Translation gives CASSLAGGYEQYF.

The chain links TRBV7-9 to TRBJ1-4; D ambiguous. Per the germline V gene, CDR1 is SEHNR and CDR2 is FQNEAQ (reference sequence). V was pared by 0 bases and J by 0 bases, with 5 bases between. The CDR3 totals 15 residues. The CDR3 region has the DNA TGTGCCAGCAGCTTAGCGAGGGCAACTAATGAAAAACTGTTTTTT. It yields the protein CASSLARATNEKLFF.

The rearrangement uses TRBV9 and TRBJ2-1, with D tentatively TRBD1 (5 bases). CDR1 SGDLS and CDR2 YYNGEE come from the germline V gene. V was trimmed by 4 bases and J by 0 bases, leaving 14 bases between them. CDR3 length: 16 residues. CDR3 loop: CASSPPSGHSYNEQFF. For the CDR3, the DNA is TGTGCCAGCAGCCCCCCCTCAGGACACTCCTACAATGAGCAGTTCTTC.

The rearrangement links TRBV4-1 to TRBJ2-1; perhaps TRBD1 as D (6 bases). CDR1 MGHRA and CDR2 YSYEKL come from the germline V gene. This CDR3 has 15 residues. The V gene lost 3 bases and the J gene lost 6 bases, with 15 bases spanning the gap. The CDR3 protein is CASSHPIRGINEQFF. In DNA form, the CDR3 reads TGCGCCAGCAGCCACCCTATCAGGGGAATCAATGAGCAGTTCTTC.

The chain is built from TRBV2 and TRBJ2-1, with 8 bases aligning to TRBD2. The germline V gene has CDR1 SNHLY and CDR2 FYNNEI. The CDR3 runs 15 residues. Trimming cost V 10 bases and J 6 bases; bases outside gene matches: 14. The CDR3 DNA follows: TGTGCCACCCCTTTTCCAGGGACTAGTGTCAATGAGCAGTTCTTC. Its protein product is CATPFPGTSVNEQFF.

The V gene is TRBV4-1, the J gene TRBJ2-3, with unresolved D. The CDR3 sequence is 11 residues long. Per germline, CDR1 MGHRA and CDR2 YSYEKL. V was cut by 5 bases and J by 4 bases, with 4 bases left in between. CDR3 nucleotide sequence: TGCGCCAGCAGCTCCGCAGATACGCAGTATTTT. Amino acid sequence: CASSSADTQYF.

The V call is TRBV5-1, the J call TRBJ2-7; 7 positions match TRBD2. V trimming: 0 bases; J trimming: 0 bases; junction bases outside the gene matches: 9. This CDR3 has 17 residues. Germline lookup yields CDR1 SGHRS and CDR2 YFSETQ. The CDR3: CASSLEWGGFNSYEQYF. For the CDR3, the DNA is TGCGCCAGCAGCTTGGAGTGGGGGGGTTTCAACTCCTACGAGCAGTACTTC.

This clone was seen a few times. CDR3 protein: CAISGKVVGGNSPLHF. CDR3 in DNA: TGTGCCATCAGTGGGAAGGTTGTGGGGGGAAATTCACCCCTCCACTTT. The gene calls are TRBV10-3 and TRBJ1-6, with D maybe TRBD1 (5 bases). This CDR3 is 16 amino acids long. Deletions cut 4 bases from V and 7 bases from J, with 17 bases between. Germline CDR1 ENHRY, CDR2 SYGVKD.

The sample holds one count of this clone. The V gene is TRBV29-1, the J gene TRBJ2-1; 7 nucleotides agree with TRBD2. CDR3 length equals 14 residues. The trim removed 3 bases at V and 1 base at J, leaving 3 bases unmatched. Germline V CDR1 and CDR2: SQVTM, ANQGSEA. The CDR3 DNA reads as TGCAGCGTTGATACGGGAGGTTCCTACAATGAGCAGTTCTTC. Encoded protein: CSVDTGGSYNEQFF.

This chain uses TRBV18 with TRBJ2-3; D may be TRBD2 (5 bases). This CDR3 region has 14 residues. Trimming left V 2 bases short and J 7 bases short, with 13 bases between. Germline V gene data show CDR1 as KGHSH and CDR2 as LQKENI. The CDR3 region has the DNA TGTGCCAGCTCACCAGTGCGGCAGGACTATACGCAGTATTTT. Protein product: CASSPVRQDYTQYF. Full variable domain (outside the CDR3, taken from reference TRBV18 and TRBJ2-3): NAGVMQNPRHLVRRRGQEARLRCSPMKGHSHVYWYRQLPEEGLKFMVYLQKENIIDESGMPKERFSAEFPKEGPSILRIQQVVRGDSAAYFCASSPVRQDYTQYFGPGTRLTVL.

This chain links TRBV19 with TRBJ2-7, with D maybe TRBD1 (5 bases). With 3 bases removed from V and 3 bases from J, the gap between germline ends came to 15 bases. Germline V gene data show CDR1 as LNHDA and CDR2 as SQIVND (reference sequence). The CDR3 extends over 15 amino acids. CDR3 DNA: TGTGCCAGTAGTATTGTTTATGGGGCAAACTACGAGCAGTACTTC. The encoded protein is CASSIVYGANYEQYF.

This chain joins TRBV4-1 and TRBJ2-5; D is unresolved. The DNA matches TRBJ2-7 better at its end, which makes the J call doubtful. This CDR3 is built from 15 residues. CDR1 MGHRA and CDR2 YSYEKL come from the germline V gene. As DNA, the CDR3 is TGCGCCAGCAGCCAAGAAAGTATGGAGTCCTACGAGCAGTACTTC. This gives the protein CASSQESMESYEQYF.